This entry is about one T cell receptor beta chain. The target of this receptor is not known. No per-base quality is available; no much larger clone lies one base away. The CDR3 runs 15 amino acids, cysteine and phenylalanine included. The retained sequence is limited to the CDR3, 45 bases, with the frame set at the first base. V and J lose 4 bases and 4 bases, and a span of 17 bases separates them. CDR1 and CDR2 were assigned from the germline V gene (reference sequence) as SGHNT and YYREEE. The data originate from a study of CD8+ T cells in alopecia areata (dated by TCRdb to the late 2010s). Notes on the research overall: Treated patients were enrolled in an open-label pilot trial of oral tofacitinib, 5 to 10 mg twice daily, for moderate-to-severe alopecia areata. RNA came from the PAXgene miRNA kit for fixed scalp, the miRNeasy kit for PBMCs, and the RNeasy kit for mouse skin. TCRbeta CDR3 regions were amplified by immunoSEQ multiplex PCR using 35 Vbeta forward and 13 Jbeta reverse primers. Tofacitinib-treated patients had biopsies at baseline and at 4 and 24 weeks of treatment, with a later scalp biopsy in several patients. Disease severity in treated patients was measured with the SALT score, which quantifies the percentage of affected scalp surface area. Patients stayed on tofacitinib for 6 to 18 months and then had 6 months of follow-up off drug so that delayed response and recurrence could be assessed. High-throughput TCRbeta sequencing was used to examine T cell clonal expansion in alopecia areata in both the C3H/HeJ mouse model and human patients. Scalp clonality was compared among normal scalp (n=4), patchy alopecia areata scalp (n=8), and alopecia totalis/universalis scalp (n=8). Scalp tissue and sorted CD4+ and CD8+ peripheral blood T cells from patchy and totalis/universalis alopecia areata patients and from healthy controls were covered by human TCRbeta sequencing.

Taken with the paper, the label for treatment or condition translates to: oral pan-JAK inhibitor, 5-10 mg twice daily. Lesional scalp punch biopsies and peripheral blood were collected from alopecia areata patients. PBMCs were isolated by density centrifugation and stained for CD3, CD4 and CD8, after which CD4+ and CD8+ T cells were sorted on a FACSAria. Results the study describes overall, beyond this receptor: Because the treated cohort was small and included a single nonresponder, larger studies are needed to assess links between baseline CD8+ expansion and response. Lesional scalp, especially in alopecia totalis/universalis, showed higher clonality and more expanded CD8+ clones than normal scalp, suggesting antigenic drive. During tofacitinib treatment, many expanded lesional clones remained in scalp and blood, and this persistence may partly explain relapse after treatment is stopped. Shared TCR sequences between patients were less evident than in mice, which may be partly attributable to HLA diversity in the patient population. Scalp TCR repertoire analysis is complicated because resident alphabeta T cells in normal human skin are also sequenced, whereas mouse skin is dominated by gammadelta T cells. Tofacitinib significantly decreased scalp clonality and the number of expanded CD8+ clones among the top 100 scalp clones.

Receptor amplification or capture employed the immunoSEQ multiplex PCR assay. RNA was extracted from all samples and reverse transcribed into cDNA as template for TCR sequencing. First-strand cDNA was synthesized with SuperScript III using a 2:1 mix of oligo-dT and random hexamers. A synthetic immune receptor repertoire was used to measure amplification bias, and any remaining bias was corrected computationally. Under the source paper's analysis protocol: After raw reads were preprocessed to remove errors, the CDR3 was defined following IMGT conventions as running from the conserved cysteine to phenylalanine. Clonality was computed by normalizing Shannon entropy by log2 of the number of productive unique TCRs and subtracting the result from 1. Whether each scalp clone was CD4 or CD8 was inferred by checking scalp TCRbeta sequences against the CD4 and CD8 repertoires from sorted blood. TCRdb re-hosts the immuneACCESS table, in-frame sequences only. Its copies lack some clones; in the studies checked, an unresolved V gene accounts for under half of them, and the cause for the rest is not known. V and J calls and clone size are those listed in that table; D and trimming were worked out from the DNA. The sample data list about 210,000 clones, and about 40% of these were observed just once. In total, the top ten clones hold roughly 2.6% of the sample.

Sequenced here: CD4+ T cells sorted from blood, sampled at approximately week 36, from a patient treated with tofacitinib. The chain joins TRBV5-4 to TRBJ1-2; TRBD1 is a weak D gene call, 5 bases matching. The source is a human donor with alopecia areata. In nucleotides, the sequence is TGTGCCAGCAGCATGATGGGACGGTCGTTCTATGGCTACACCTTC. Its translation reads: CASSMMGRSFYGYTF. Here the CDR3 is joined to the reference TRBV5-4 and TRBJ1-2 genes, and the full variable domain is: ETGVTQSPTHLIKTRGQQVTLRCSSQSGHNTVSWYQQALGQGPQFIFQYYREEENGRGNFPPRFSGLQFPNYSSELNVNALELDDSALYLCASSMMGRSFYGYTFGSGTRLTVV.